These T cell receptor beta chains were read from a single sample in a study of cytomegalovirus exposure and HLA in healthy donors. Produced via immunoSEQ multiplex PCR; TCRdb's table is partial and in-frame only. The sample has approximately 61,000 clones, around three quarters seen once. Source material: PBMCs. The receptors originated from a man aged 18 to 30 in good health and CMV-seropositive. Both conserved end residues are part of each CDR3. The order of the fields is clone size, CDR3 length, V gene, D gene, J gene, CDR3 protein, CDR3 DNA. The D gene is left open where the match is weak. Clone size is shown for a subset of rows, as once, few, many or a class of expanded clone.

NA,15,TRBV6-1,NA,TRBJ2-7,CASSEGGEASTMKYF,TGTGCCAGCAGTGAAGGGGGGGAGGCTAGCACCATGAAGTACTTC
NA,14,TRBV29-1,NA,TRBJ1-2,CSATAPGTNYGYTF,TGCAGCGCCACAGCCCCCGGGACTAACTATGGCTACACCTTC
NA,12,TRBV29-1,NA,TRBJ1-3,CSVAAMGNTIYF,TGCAGCGTTGCGGCCATGGGCAACACCATATATTTT
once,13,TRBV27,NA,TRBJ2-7,CASSSTSSYEQYF,TGTGCCAGCAGTTCGACTAGTTCCTACGAGCAGTACTTC
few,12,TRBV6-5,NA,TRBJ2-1,CASSSQGNEQFF,TGTGCCAGCAGTTCTCAGGGCAATGAGCAGTTCTTC
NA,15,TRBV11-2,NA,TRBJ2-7,CASSLVGDFAYEQYF,TGTGCCAGCAGCTTAGTGGGGGACTTCGCCTACGAGCAGTACTTC
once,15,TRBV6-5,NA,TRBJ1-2,CASSYSDNINYGYTF,TGTGCCAGCAGTTACTCCGACAATATTAACTATGGCTACACCTTC
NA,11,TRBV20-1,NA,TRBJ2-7,CSASALAEQYF,TGCAGTGCTAGTGCCTTAGCCGAGCAGTACTTC
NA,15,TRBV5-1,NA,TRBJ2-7,CASSPGLLASYEQYF,TGCGCCAGCAGCCCGGGACTGCTTGCATCCTACGAGCAGTACTTC
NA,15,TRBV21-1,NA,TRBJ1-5,CASKRGQAGNQPQHF,TGTGCCAGCAAGAGAGGACAGGCGGGGAATCAGCCCCAGCATTTT
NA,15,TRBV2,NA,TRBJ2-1,CASLLSGTYYNEQFF,TGTGCCAGTCTCCTATCCGGGACTTATTACAATGAGCAGTTCTTC
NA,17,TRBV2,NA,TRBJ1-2,CASSEALGGHGNYGYTF,TGTGCCAGCAGTGAAGCCCTGGGGGGTCACGGAAACTATGGCTACACCTTC
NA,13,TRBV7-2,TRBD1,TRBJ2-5,CASSRDREETQYF,TGTGCCAGCAGCCGGGACAGGGAAGAGACCCAGTACTTC
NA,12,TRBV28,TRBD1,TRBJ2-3,CASSTRDRDPYF,TGTGCCAGCAGTACTCGGGACAGGGACCCGTATTTT
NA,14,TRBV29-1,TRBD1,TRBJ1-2,CSVEDQGGGYGYTF,TGCAGCGTTGAAGATCAAGGGGGCGGATATGGCTACACCTTC
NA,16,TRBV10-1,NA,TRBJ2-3,CASSSPLAPGADTQYF,TGCGCCAGCAGTTCTCCTCTGGCCCCGGGGGCAGATACGCAGTATTTT
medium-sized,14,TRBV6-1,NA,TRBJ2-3,CASKGGPHTDTQYF,TGTGCCAGCAAAGGTGGGCCCCACACAGATACGCAGTATTTT
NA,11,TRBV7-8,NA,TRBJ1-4,CASSLQGKLFF,TGTGCCAGCAGCTTACAGGGGAAACTGTTTTTT
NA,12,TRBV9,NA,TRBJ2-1,CASSVGDNEQFF,TGTGCCAGCAGCGTCGGGGACAATGAGCAGTTCTTC
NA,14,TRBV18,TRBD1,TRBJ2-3,CASSPGRGPDTQYF,TGTGCCAGCTCACCGGGCAGGGGGCCAGATACGCAGTATTTT
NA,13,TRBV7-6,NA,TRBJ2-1,CASSPGLYGEQFF,TGTGCCAGCAGCCCGGGACTGTACGGGGAGCAGTTCTTC
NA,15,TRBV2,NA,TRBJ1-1,CASSPRTAVNTEAFF,TGTGCCAGCAGTCCCCGGACAGCCGTTAACACTGAAGCTTTCTTT
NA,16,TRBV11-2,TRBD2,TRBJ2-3,CASSLTSGRRSDTQYF,TGTGCCAGCAGCTTAACTAGCGGGAGGAGGTCAGATACGCAGTATTTT
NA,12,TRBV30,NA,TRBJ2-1,CAWSATGNEQFF,TGTGCCTGGAGTGCCACAGGGAATGAGCAGTTCTTC
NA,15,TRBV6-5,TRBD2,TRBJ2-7,CASSGGSSGSNEQYF,TGTGCCAGCAGTGGGGGCTCTAGCGGGAGTAACGAGCAGTACTTC
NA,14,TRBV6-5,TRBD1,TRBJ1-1,CASSYQTGFAEAFF,TGTGCCAGCAGTTACCAGACAGGGTTCGCTGAAGCTTTCTTT
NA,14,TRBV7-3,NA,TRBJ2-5,CASTPGEGSETQYF,TGTGCCAGCACCCCGGGAGAGGGTTCGGAGACCCAGTACTTC
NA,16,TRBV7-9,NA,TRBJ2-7,CASSSYKGSSPYEQYF,TGTGCCAGCAGCTCGTACAAAGGGAGCTCTCCTTACGAGCAGTACTTC
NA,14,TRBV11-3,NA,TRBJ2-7,CASSPTAGAYEQYF,TGTGCCAGCAGCCCCACCGCGGGCGCCTACGAGCAGTACTTC
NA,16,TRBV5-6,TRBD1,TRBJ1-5,CASSYRGQGGNQPQHF,TGTGCCAGCAGCTACAGGGGGCAGGGGGGCAATCAGCCCCAGCATTTT
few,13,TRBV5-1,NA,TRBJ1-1,CASSGSDNTEAFF,TGCGCCAGCAGCGGGAGTGACAACACTGAAGCTTTCTTT
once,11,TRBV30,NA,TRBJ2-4,CAWSGGNIQYF,TGTGCCTGGAGCGGGGGAAACATTCAGTACTTC
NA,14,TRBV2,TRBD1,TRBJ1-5,CASGGQGPWQPQHF,TGTGCCAGCGGCGGACAGGGGCCGTGGCAGCCCCAGCATTTT
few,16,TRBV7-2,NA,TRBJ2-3,CASSSVVGSGRDTQYF,TGTGCCAGCAGCTCCGTCGTAGGATCAGGGAGGGATACGCAGTATTTT
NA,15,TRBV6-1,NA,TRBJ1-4,CASSDSGGASGKLFF,TGTGCCAGCAGTGACAGCGGGGGGGCCTCGGGAAAACTGTTTTTT
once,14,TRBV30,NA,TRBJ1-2,CAWSVGGVYYGYTF,TGTGCCTGGAGTGTCGGAGGCGTTTACTATGGCTACACCTTC
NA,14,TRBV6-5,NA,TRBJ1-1,CASSYGTPNTEAFF,TGTGCCAGCAGTTACGGGACACCCAACACTGAAGCTTTCTTT
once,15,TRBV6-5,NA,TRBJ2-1,CASSSAPLARNEQFF,TGTGCCAGCAGCTCCGCTCCTCTTGCGCGCAATGAGCAGTTCTTC
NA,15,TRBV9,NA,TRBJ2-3,CASSVGTTSTDTQYF,TGTGCCAGCAGCGTAGGGACTACTAGCACAGATACGCAGTATTTT
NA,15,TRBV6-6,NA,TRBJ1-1,CASSIAGGSDTEAFF,TGTGCCAGCAGCATCGCGGGGGGGTCGGACACTGAAGCTTTCTTT
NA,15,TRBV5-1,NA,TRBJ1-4,CASSLANGIEEKLFF,TGCGCCAGCAGCTTGGCCAACGGGATTGAGGAAAAACTGTTTTTT
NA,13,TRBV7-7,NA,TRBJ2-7,CASSLDRAREQYF,TGTGCCAGCAGCTTAGATAGAGCCCGCGAGCAGTACTTC
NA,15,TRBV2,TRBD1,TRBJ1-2,CASSPIQGDGYGYTF,TGTGCCAGCAGTCCAATACAGGGGGATGGCTATGGCTACACCTTC
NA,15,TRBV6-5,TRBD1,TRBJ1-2,CASSYLRQGLYGYTF,TGTGCCAGCAGTTACCTGAGACAGGGTCTTTATGGCTACACCTTC
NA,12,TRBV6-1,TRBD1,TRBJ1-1,CASRLTGTEAFF,TGTGCCAGCAGGTTGACAGGGACTGAAGCTTTCTTT
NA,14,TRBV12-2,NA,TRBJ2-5,CASRLDRGMKTQYF,TGTGCAAGTCGCTTAGACAGGGGAATGAAGACCCAGTACTTC
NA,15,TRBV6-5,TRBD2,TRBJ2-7,CASSSGGAGGYEQYF,TGTGCCAGCAGTTCTGGGGGGGCGGGAGGATACGAGCAGTACTTC
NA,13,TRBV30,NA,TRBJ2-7,CAWSVSGPGEQYF,TGTGCCTGGAGTGTAAGCGGGCCAGGGGAGCAGTACTTC
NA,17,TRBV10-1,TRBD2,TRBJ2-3,CASSDPSASGSTDTQYF,TGCGCCAGCAGTGACCCTTCGGCTAGCGGGAGCACAGATACGCAGTATTTT
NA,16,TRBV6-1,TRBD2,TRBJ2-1,CASSGTSGRFVDEQFF,TGTGCCAGCAGTGGCACTAGCGGGAGGTTCGTTGATGAGCAGTTCTTC
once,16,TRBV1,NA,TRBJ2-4,CTSSQDNRGRGDIQYF,TGCACCAGCAGCCAAGATAACCGAGGGCGGGGAGACATTCAGTACTTC
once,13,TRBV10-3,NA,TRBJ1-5,CAISHRDNQPQHF,TGTGCCATCAGCCACAGGGACAATCAGCCCCAGCATTTT
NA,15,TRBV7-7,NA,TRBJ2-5,CASSLEGLGTETQYF,TGTGCTAGCAGCTTAGAGGGACTGGGGACAGAGACCCAGTACTTC
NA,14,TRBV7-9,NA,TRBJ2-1,CASSLEPQRNEQFF,TGTGCCAGCAGCTTAGAACCCCAGAGGAATGAGCAGTTCTTC
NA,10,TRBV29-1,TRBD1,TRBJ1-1,CSVVGGQAFF,TGCAGCGTTGTCGGGGGACAGGCTTTCTTT
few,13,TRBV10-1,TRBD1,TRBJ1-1,CASSGTGDTEAFF,TGCGCCAGCAGCGGGACAGGGGACACTGAAGCTTTCTTT
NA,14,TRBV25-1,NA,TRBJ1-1,CASSEQGINTEAFF,TGTGCCAGCAGTGAACAGGGGATTAACACTGAAGCTTTCTTT
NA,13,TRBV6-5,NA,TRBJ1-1,CASSYSPRAEAFF,TGTGCCAGCAGTTACAGCCCGCGGGCTGAAGCTTTCTTT
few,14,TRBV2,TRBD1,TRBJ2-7,CASRRRDRAYEQYF,TGTGCCAGCAGACGCCGGGACAGGGCCTACGAGCAGTACTTC
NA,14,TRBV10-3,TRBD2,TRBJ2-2,CATGGGPNTGELFF,TGTGCCACCGGGGGAGGGCCGAACACCGGGGAGCTGTTTTTT